The present T cell receptor beta chain was sequenced within a study of blood T cell repertoires in COVID-19. Per the authors' pipeline: Scientists estimated how many nucleated cells there were by amplifying reference gene primers. Libraries were prepared by immunoSEQ multiplex PCR; TCRdb keeps only in-frame clonotypes and omits some of them. The D gene and trimming were derived from the DNA, and the V and J assignments and clone size from that table. The sample lists 120,000 to 150,000 clones, 65% to 90% occurring once. Sequencing was performed on peripheral blood. This TCR derives from a woman aged 45-65 years in a cohort sampled during active or convalescent COVID-19.

The CDR3 spells CASSVDGRLAKNIQYF. The CDR3 nucleotides are TGTGCCAGCAGCGTAGATGGCCGACTAGCCAAAAACATTCAGTACTTC. V gene TRBV9 combines with J gene TRBJ2-4; D is unclear. CDR1 is SGDLS, CDR2 YYNGEE, per germline. CDR3 length: 16 residues. The V and J ends lost 0 bases and 0 bases respectively, with 10 bases between them.